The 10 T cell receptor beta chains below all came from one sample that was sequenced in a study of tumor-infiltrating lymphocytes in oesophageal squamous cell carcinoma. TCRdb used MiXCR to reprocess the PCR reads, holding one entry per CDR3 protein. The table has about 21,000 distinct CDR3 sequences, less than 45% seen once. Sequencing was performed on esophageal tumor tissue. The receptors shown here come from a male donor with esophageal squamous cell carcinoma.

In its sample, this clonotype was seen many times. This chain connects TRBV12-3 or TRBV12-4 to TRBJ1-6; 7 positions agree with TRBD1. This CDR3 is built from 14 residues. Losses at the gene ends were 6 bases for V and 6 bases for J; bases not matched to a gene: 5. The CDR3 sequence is CASSQGTANSPLHF. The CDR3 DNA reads TGTGCCAGCAGCCAAGGGACAGCTAATTCACCCCTCCACTTT.

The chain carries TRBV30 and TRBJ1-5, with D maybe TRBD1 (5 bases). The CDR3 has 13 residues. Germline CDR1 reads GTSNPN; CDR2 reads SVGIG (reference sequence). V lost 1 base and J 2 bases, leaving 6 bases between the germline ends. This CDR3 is CAWSEQGNQPQHF. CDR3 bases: TGTGCCTGGAGTGAACAGGGCAATCAGCCCCAGCATTTT.

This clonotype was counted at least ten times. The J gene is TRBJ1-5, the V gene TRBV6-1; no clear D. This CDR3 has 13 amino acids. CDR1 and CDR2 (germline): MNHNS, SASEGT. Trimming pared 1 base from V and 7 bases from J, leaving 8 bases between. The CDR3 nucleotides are TGTGCCAGCAGTGAAGGGGGTATCCAGCCCCAGCATTTT. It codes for CASSEGGIQPQHF.

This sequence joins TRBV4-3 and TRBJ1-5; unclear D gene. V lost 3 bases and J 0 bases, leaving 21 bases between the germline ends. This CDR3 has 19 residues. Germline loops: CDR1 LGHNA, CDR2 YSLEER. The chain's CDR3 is CASSQSQMQPGISNQPQHF. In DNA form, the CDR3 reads TGCGCCAGCAGCCAGAGCCAGATGCAACCCGGTATTAGCAATCAGCCCCAGCATTTT.

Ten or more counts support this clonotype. The CDR3 DNA reads as TGCGCCAGCAGTTCGGGACTAGCGGGGAGGTTGGGAGAGACCCAGTACTTC. This translates into CASSSGLAGRLGETQYF. The rearrangement links TRBV5-1 to TRBJ2-7, with 13 positions matching TRBD2. The end of the DNA aligns better with TRBJ2-5, so the J call may be wrong. Germline V CDR1 and CDR2: SGHRS, YFSETQ. CDR3 length: 17 amino acids.

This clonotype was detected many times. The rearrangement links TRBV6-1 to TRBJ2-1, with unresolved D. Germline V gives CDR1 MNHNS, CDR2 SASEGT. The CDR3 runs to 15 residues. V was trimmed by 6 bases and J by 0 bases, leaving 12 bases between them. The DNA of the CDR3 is TGTGCCAGCAGCGTTTCCGTAGGCTCCTACAATGAGCAGTTCTTC. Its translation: CASSVSVGSYNEQFF.

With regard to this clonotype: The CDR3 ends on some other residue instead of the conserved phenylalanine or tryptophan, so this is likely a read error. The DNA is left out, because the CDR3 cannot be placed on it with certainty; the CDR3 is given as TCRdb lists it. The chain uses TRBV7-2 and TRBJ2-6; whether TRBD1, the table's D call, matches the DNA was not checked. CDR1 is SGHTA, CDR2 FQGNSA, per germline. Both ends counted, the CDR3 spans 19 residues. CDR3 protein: CASSLPTGTGNYNEQFFGA.

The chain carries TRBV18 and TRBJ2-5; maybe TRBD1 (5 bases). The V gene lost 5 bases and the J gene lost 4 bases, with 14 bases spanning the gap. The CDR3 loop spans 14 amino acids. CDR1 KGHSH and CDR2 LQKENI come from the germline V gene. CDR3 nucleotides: TGTGCCAGCTCAGTACAGGCGATGGGAGAGACCCAGTACTTC. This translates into CASSVQAMGETQYF.

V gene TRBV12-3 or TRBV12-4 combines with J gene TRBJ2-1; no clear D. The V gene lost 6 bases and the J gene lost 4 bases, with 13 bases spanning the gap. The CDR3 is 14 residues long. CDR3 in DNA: TGTGCCAGCAGCCGTGCCGCTTCATACAATGAGCAGTTCTTC. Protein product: CASSRAASYNEQFF.

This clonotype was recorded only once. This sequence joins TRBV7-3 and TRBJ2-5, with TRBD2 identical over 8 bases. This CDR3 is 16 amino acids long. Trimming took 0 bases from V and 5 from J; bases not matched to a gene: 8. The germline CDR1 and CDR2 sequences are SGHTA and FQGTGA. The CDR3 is CASSLTSGLASETQYF. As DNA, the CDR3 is TGTGCCAGCAGCTTAACTTCCGGACTAGCTAGCGAGACCCAGTACTTC.